Each of the 18 T cell receptor beta chains below was sequenced from the same sample in a study of cytomegalovirus exposure and HLA in healthy donors. The PCR employed 60 Vbeta primers together with 13 Jbeta primers. The assay was immunoSEQ multiplex PCR, and TCRdb's table has in-frame clones only and misses some. The sample contains more than 90,000 clones, 74% of which appear only once. The sequencing input was PBMCs. The receptors derive from a woman aged 45-59 years in good health and CMV-seropositive.

The chain uses TRBV18 and TRBJ2-2, with 7 positions matching TRBD1. CDR3 length: 16 residues. Germline-derived CDR1 and CDR2 are KGHSH and LQKENI. The ends lost 0 bases at V and 3 bases at J; junction bases unmatched: 4. The CDR3 here is CASSPPGQGDTGELFF. The CDR3, as DNA: TGTGCCAGCTCACCACCGGGTCAGGGGGACACCGGGGAGCTGTTTTTT. Variable domain in full (rest from reference TRBV18 and TRBJ2-2): NAGVMQNPRHLVRRRGQEARLRCSPMKGHSHVYWYRQLPEEGLKFMVYLQKENIIDESGMPKERFSAEFPKEGPSILRIQQVVRGDSAAYFCASSPPGQGDTGELFFGEGSRLTVL.

The gene calls are TRBV28 and TRBJ1-4, with a weak D call TRBD1 (5 bases). The CDR3 spans 15 residues. V gave up 5 bases and J gave up 0 bases, with 10 bases separating them. CDR1 is MDHEN and CDR2 is SYDVKM in the germline V gene. This CDR3 reads CASSRGSATNEKLFF. DNA of the CDR3: TGTGCCAGCAGTCGGGGGAGTGCAACTAATGAAAAACTGTTTTTT.

The chain recombines TRBV7-3 with TRBJ1-2; perhaps TRBD1 as D (6 bases). CDR1 is SGHTA, CDR2 FQGTGA, per germline. This CDR3 contains 13 residues. Trimming removed 5 bases at V and 0 bases at J, with 7 bases between. CDR3 in DNA: TGTGCCAGCAGCCGGGACACTAACTATGGCTACACCTTC. Residues: CASSRDTNYGYTF.

This chain connects TRBV19 to TRBJ2-1; TRBD2 matches 11 bases. Germline-derived CDR1 and CDR2 are LNHDA and SQIVND (reference sequence). V shed 5 bases, J shed 4 bases, and the junction held 4 bases outside the gene matches. The CDR3 loop spans 15 amino acids. CDR3 loop: CASSSTSGGYNEQFF. For the CDR3, the DNA is TGTGCCAGTAGTTCCACTAGCGGGGGTTACAATGAGCAGTTCTTC.

This clone appeared a few times. CDR3 amino acids: CASSYIQGMGEKLFF. In DNA form, the CDR3 reads TGTGCCAGCAGCTACATACAGGGGATGGGGGAAAAACTGTTTTTT. The chain couples TRBV7-2 to TRBJ1-4; 7 positions match TRBD1. The CDR3 spans 15 residues. J was trimmed by 8 bases and V by 4 bases; bases with no gene match: 10. Germline CDR1 is SGHTA and CDR2 is FQGNSA.

The V gene is TRBV6-1, the J gene TRBJ2-4; tentative D call: TRBD1 (6 bases). The CDR3 runs 14 residues. Germline V lookup: CDR1 MNHNS, CDR2 SASEGT. Trimming left V 8 bases short and J 3 bases short, with 14 bases between. As DNA, the CDR3 is TGTGCCAGCGTCGAACAGGGCGGCAAAAACATTCAGTACTTC. Amino acids: CASVEQGGKNIQYF.

CDR3 residues: CAWSVLAVEQFF. The CDR3 region has the DNA TGTGCCTGGAGTGTATTAGCGGTTGAGCAGTTCTTC. The chain links TRBV30 to TRBJ2-1; D perhaps matches TRBD2 (6 bases). The CDR3 consists of 12 residues. CDR1 is GTSNPN and CDR2 is SVGIG in the germline V gene (reference sequence). V was pared by 0 bases and J by 9 bases, with 9 bases between.

The chain carries TRBV5-1 and TRBJ2-7, with 8 bases fitting TRBD1. Germline V CDR1 and CDR2: SGHRS, YFSETQ. The CDR3 length is 14 residues. Unmatched junction bases numbered 8, after V lost 4 bases and J lost 5 bases. CDR3: CASSRGQGPHEQYF. CDR3 bases: TGCGCCAGCAGCCGAGGACAGGGTCCTCACGAGCAGTACTTC.

This chain links TRBV5-4 with TRBJ2-5; 10 positions match TRBD2. Germline loops: CDR1 SGHNT, CDR2 YYREEE (reference sequence). This CDR3 is 15 amino acids long. Germline trimming cut 1 base from V and 5 bases from J; bases unmatched to any gene: 5. The CDR3 here is CASSLKRGGRETQYF. Here the CDR3 DNA reads TGTGCCAGCAGCTTGAAGCGGGGGGGCCGGGAGACCCAGTACTTC. Complete variable domain (other parts from reference TRBV5-4 and TRBJ2-5): ETGVTQSPTHLIKTRGQQVTLRCSSQSGHNTVSWYQQALGQGPQFIFQYYREEENGRGNFPPRFSGLQFPNYSSELNVNALELDDSALYLCASSLKRGGRETQYFGPGTRLLVL.

The chain employs TRBV5-8 and TRBJ1-6; 9 bases are shared with TRBD1. Trimming removed 4 bases from V and 7 bases from J; junction bases left unmatched: 3. Germline values: CDR1 SGHTS, CDR2 YDEGEE. The CDR3 has 14 residues. The CDR3 sequence: CASSGTGRNSPLHF. The CDR3 region has the DNA TGTGCCAGCAGCGGGACAGGGCGCAATTCACCCCTCCACTTT.

V gene TRBV7-2 combines with J gene TRBJ1-1; 7 bases match TRBD1. This CDR3 spans 15 amino acids. J was trimmed by 1 base and V by 5 bases; bases with no gene match: 7. CDR1 and CDR2 (germline): SGHTA, FQGNSA. The chain's CDR3 is CASSMRGGRNTEAFF. CDR3 nucleotides: TGTGCCAGCAGCATGAGAGGGGGCAGGAACACTGAAGCTTTCTTT.

This clone was observed a few times. The V and J genes are TRBV7-6 and TRBJ1-5; 8 bases are shared with TRBD1. Germline loops: CDR1 SGHVS, CDR2 FNYEAQ. The CDR3 loop spans 15 amino acids. The J segment lost 1 base and the V segment lost 1 base, leaving 0 bases of the junction unmatched. The CDR3 DNA reads as TGTGCCAGCAGCTTAGGGACAGGGAGCAATCAGCCCCAGCATTTT. The encoded protein is CASSLGTGSNQPQHF.

The chain is built from TRBV10-3 and TRBJ1-1, with 8 bases identical to TRBD1. Germline CDR1 reads ENHRY; CDR2 reads SYGVKD. J gave up 6 bases and V 3 bases, and 9 bases lay outside the gene matches. The CDR3 runs to 15 residues. The CDR3 protein is CAISDLEGQVSEAFF. CDR3 sequence (DNA): TGTGCCATCAGTGACTTGGAGGGACAGGTCTCTGAAGCTTTCTTT.

This clone came up once. This chain connects TRBV2 to TRBJ2-3, with TRBD2 matching 11 bases. CDR3 size: 18 residues. The trim removed 2 bases at V and 2 bases at J, leaving 9 bases unmatched. CDR1 and CDR2 from the germline V gene are SNHLY and FYNNEI. CDR3 residues: CASSESRRTSGHTDTQYF. The CDR3 DNA reads TGTGCCAGCAGTGAAAGCAGACGGACTAGCGGGCACACAGATACGCAGTATTTT.

The chain employs TRBV7-8 and TRBJ2-7; maybe TRBD1 (6 bases). CDR1 and CDR2 (germline): SGHVS, FQNEAQ. The CDR3 contains 14 residues. V lost 1 base and J lost 3, with 10 bases in between. In DNA form, the CDR3 reads TGTGCCAGCAGCTTAGATGCCAGGGGCTACGAGCAGTACTTC. Protein product: CASSLDARGYEQYF.

The J gene is TRBJ2-5, the V gene TRBV7-9; the D gene is possibly TRBD1 (6 bases). This CDR3 contains 13 residues. CDR1 is SEHNR, CDR2 FQNEAQ, per germline (reference sequence). Trimming pared 11 bases from V and 5 bases from J, leaving 18 bases between. The DNA for the CDR3 is TGTGCCGGATTAGGGGGTGGGACGGAGACCCAGTACTTC. The encoded protein is CAGLGGGTETQYF. The variable domain in full, completed from reference TRBV7-9 and TRBJ2-5, reads DTGVSQNPRHKITKRGQNVTFRCDPISEHNRLYWYRQTLGQGPEFLTYFQNEAQLEKSRLLSDRFSAERPKGSFSTLEIQRTEQGDSAMYLCAGLGGGTETQYFGPGTRLLVL.

The chain employs TRBV7-8 and TRBJ1-1; 10 bases align to TRBD1. V trimming: 5 bases; J trimming: 4 bases; junction bases outside the gene matches: 13. Germline V CDR1 and CDR2: SGHVS, FQNEAQ. The CDR3 consists of 17 residues. The CDR3 nucleotides are TGTGCCAGCAGCGTGCGCCGAACCGGGACAGGGGTCACTGAAGCTTTCTTT. Amino acids: CASSVRRTGTGVTEAFF.

The rearrangement joins TRBV7-2 to TRBJ1-4, with D unresolved. CDR3 length: 13 amino acids. The V gene lost 7 bases and the J gene lost 1 base, with 7 bases spanning the gap. Germline V lookup: CDR1 SGHTA, CDR2 FQGNSA. Here the CDR3 reads CASTPGTNEKLFF. As DNA, the CDR3 is TGTGCCAGCACCCCCGGAACTAATGAAAAACTGTTTTTT.